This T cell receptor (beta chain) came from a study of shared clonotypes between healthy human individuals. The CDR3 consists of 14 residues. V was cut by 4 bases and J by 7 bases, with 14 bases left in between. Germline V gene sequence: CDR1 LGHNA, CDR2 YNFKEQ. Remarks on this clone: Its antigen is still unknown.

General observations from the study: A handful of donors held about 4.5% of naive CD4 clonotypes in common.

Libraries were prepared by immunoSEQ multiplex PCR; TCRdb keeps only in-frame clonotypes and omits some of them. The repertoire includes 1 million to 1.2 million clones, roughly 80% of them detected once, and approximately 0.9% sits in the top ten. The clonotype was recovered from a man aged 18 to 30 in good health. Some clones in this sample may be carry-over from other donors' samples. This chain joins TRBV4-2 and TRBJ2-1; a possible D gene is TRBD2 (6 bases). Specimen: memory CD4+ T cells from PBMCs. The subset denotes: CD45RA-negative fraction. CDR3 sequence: CASSLLANPNEQFF. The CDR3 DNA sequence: TGTGCCAGCAGCCTTCTAGCGAACCCAAATGAGCAGTTCTTC.